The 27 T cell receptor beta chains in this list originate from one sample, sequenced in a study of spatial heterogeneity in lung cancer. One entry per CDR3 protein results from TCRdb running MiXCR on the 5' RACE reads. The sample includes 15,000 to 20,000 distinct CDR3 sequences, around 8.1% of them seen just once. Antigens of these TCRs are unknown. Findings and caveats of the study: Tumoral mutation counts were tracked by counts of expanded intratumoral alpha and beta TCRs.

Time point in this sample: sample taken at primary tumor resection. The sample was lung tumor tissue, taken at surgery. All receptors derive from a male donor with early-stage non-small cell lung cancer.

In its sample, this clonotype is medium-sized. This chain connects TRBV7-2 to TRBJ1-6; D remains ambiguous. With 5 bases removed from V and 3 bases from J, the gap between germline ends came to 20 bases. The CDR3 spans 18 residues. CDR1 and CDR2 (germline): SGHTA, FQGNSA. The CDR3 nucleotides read TGTGCCAGCAGCCCCCGAACGGGCCTTACCGTCTATAATTCACCCCTCCACTTT. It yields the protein CASSPRTGLTVYNSPLHF.

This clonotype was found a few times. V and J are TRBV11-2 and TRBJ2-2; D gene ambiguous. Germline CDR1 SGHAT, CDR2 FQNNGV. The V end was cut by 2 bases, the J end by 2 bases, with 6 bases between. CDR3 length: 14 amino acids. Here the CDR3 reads CASSLNLNTGELFF. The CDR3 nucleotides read TGTGCCAGCAGCTTAAATCTCAACACCGGGGAGCTGTTTTTT.

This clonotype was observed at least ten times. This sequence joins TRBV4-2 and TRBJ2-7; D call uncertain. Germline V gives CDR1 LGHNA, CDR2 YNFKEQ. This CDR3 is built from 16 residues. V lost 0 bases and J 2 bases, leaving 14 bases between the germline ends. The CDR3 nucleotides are TGTGCCAGCAGCCAAGATCGGGCAGGTGGGCCCTACGAGCAGTACTTC. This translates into CASSQDRAGGPYEQYF.

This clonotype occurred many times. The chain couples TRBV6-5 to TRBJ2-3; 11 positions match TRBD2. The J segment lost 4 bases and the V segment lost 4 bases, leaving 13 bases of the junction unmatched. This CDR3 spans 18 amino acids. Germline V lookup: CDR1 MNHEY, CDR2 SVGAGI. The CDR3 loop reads CASSFSGRGTSGSDTQYF. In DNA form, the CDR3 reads TGTGCCAGCAGTTTCTCGGGACGAGGGACTAGCGGATCAGATACGCAGTATTTT.

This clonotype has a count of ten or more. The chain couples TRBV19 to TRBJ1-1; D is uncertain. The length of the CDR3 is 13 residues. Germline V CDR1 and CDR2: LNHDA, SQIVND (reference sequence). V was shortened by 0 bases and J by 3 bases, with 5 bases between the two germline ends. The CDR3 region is CASSIEVHTEAFF. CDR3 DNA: TGTGCCAGTAGTATAGAAGTGCACACTGAAGCTTTCTTT. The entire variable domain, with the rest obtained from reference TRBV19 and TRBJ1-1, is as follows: DGGITQSPKYLFRKEGQNVTLSCEQNLNHDAMYWYRQDPGQGLRLIYYSQIVNDFQKGDIAEGYSVSREKKESFPLTVTSAQKNPTAFYLCASSIEVHTEAFFGQGTRLTVV.

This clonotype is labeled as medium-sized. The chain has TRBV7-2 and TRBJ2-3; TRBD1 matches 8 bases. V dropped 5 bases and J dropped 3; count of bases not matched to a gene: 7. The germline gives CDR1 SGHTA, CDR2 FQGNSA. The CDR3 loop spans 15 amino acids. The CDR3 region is CASSRGQVRTDTQYF. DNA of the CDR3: TGTGCCAGCAGCCGGGGACAGGTCCGAACAGATACGCAGTATTTT. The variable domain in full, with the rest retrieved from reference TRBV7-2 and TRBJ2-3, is GAGVSQSPSNKVTEKGKDVELRCDPISGHTALYWYRQSLGQGLEFLIYFQGNSAPDKSGLPSDRFSAERTGGSVSTLTIQRTQQEDSAVYLCASSRGQVRTDTQYFGPGTRLTVL.

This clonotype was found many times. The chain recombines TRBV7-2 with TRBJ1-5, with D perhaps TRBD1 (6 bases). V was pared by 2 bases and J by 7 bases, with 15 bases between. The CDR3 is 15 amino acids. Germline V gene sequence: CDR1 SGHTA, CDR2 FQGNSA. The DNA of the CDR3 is TGTGCCAGCAGCTTAAGTACAGGGCCAGGGCAGCCCCAGCATTTT. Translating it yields CASSLSTGPGQPQHF.

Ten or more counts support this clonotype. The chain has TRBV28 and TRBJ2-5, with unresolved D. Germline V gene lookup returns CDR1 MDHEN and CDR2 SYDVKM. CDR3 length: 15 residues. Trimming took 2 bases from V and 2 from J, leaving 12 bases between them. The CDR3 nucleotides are TGTGCCAGCAGTTTAGGGTGGGTGACACAAGAGACCCAGTACTTC. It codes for CASSLGWVTQETQYF.

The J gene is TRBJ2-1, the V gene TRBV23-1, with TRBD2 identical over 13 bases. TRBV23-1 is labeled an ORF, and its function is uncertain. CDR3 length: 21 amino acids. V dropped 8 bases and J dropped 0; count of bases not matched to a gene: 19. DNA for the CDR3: TGCGCCAGCCGGCGCCAGGGGGGACTAGCGGGGATCCTCAGCTCCTACAATGAGCAGTTCTTC. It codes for CASRRQGGLAGILSSYNEQFF.

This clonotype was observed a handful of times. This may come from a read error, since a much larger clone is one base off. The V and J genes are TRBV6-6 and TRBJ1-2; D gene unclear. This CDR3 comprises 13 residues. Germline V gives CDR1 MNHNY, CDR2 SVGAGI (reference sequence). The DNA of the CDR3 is TGTGCCACCTCCGGACCTCCCAACTATGGCGACACCTTC. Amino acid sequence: CATSGPPNYGDTF.

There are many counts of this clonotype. The CDR3 sequence: CASSLQTGAMNTEAFF. The DNA for the CDR3 is TGCGCCAGCAGCTTGCAAACAGGGGCCATGAACACTGAAGCTTTCTTT. The chain couples TRBV5-1 to TRBJ1-1; 7 bases are a match to TRBD1. The CDR3 sequence is 16 residues long. J gave up 0 bases and V 1 base, and 6 bases lay outside the gene matches. Germline values: CDR1 SGHRS, CDR2 YFSETQ.

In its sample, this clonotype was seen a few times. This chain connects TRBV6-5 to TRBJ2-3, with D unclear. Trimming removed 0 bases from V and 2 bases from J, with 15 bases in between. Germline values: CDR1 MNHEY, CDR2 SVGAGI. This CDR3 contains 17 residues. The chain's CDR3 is CASSYSTPGTLTDTQYF. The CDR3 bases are TGTGCCAGCAGTTACTCGACTCCAGGTACCCTCACAGATACGCAGTATTTT.

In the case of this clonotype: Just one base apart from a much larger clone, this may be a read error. The CDR3 coding sequence is TGTGCCAGCAGCCAAGTGGACAGGGGTCGAGATGGCGACACCTTC. It translates to CASSQVDRGRDGDTF. The V and J genes are TRBV14 and TRBJ1-2, with 9 bases lining up with TRBD1. The germline V gene encodes CDR1 SGHDN and CDR2 FVKESK. CDR3 length: 15 amino acids.

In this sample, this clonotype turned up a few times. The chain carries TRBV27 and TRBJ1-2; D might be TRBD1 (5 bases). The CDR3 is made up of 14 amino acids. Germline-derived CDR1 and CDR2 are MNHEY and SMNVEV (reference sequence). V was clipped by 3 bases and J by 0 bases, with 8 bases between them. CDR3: CASSFRGANYGYTF. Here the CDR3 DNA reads TGTGCCAGCAGTTTCAGAGGGGCTAACTATGGCTACACCTTC.

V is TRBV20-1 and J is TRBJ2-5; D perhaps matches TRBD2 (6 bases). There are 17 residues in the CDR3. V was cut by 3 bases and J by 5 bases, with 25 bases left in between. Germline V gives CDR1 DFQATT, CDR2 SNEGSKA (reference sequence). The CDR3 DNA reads TGCAGTGCTAGTAGCGGCCCAGAATCACTCGAGTTGGAGACCCAGTACTTC. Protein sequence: CSASSGPESLELETQYF.

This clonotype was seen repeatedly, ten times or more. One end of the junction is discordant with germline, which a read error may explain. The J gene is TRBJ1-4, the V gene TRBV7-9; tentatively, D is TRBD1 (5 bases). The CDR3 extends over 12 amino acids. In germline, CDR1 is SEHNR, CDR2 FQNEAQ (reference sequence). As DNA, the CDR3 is TGTGCCAGCAGCTTAAATGAAATGGCAGGGACTTTT. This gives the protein CASSLNEMAGTF.

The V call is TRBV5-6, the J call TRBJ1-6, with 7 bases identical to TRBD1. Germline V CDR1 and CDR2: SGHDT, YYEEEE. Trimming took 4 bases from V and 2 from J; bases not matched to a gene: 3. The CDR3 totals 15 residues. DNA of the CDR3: TGTGCCAGCAGCGGCCAGGGGGCCTATAATTCACCCCTCCACTTT. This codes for CASSGQGAYNSPLHF.

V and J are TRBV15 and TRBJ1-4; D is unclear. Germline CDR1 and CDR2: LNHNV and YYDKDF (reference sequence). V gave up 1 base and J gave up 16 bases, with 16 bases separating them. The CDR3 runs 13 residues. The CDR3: CATSRVLETARFF. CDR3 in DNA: TGTGCCACCAGCAGAGTCCTAGAGACTGCGCGGTTTTTT. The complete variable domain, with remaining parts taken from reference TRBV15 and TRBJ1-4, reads DAMVIQNPRYQVTQFGKPVTLSCSQTLNHNVMYWYQQKSSQAPKLLFHYYDKDFNNEADTPDNFQSRRPNTSFCFLDIRSPGLGDTAMYLCATSRVLETARFFGSGTQLSVL.

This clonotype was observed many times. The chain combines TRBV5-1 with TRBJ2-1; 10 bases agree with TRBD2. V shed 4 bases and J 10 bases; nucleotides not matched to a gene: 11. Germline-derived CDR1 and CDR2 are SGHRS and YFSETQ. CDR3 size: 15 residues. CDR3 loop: CASSAIASGGPEQFF. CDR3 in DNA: TGCGCCAGCAGCGCCATCGCTAGCGGGGGCCCCGAGCAGTTCTTC.

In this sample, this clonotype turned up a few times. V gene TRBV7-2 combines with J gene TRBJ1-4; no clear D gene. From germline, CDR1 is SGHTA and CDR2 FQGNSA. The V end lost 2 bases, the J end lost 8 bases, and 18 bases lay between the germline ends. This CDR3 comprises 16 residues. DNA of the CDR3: TGTGCCAGCAGCTTATCAGTCGGGAGAGGGAACGAAAAACTGTTTTTT. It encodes CASSLSVGRGNEKLFF.

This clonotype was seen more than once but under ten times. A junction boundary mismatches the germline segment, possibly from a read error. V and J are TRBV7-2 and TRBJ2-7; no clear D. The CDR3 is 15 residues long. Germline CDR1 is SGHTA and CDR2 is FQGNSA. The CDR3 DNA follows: TGTGCCAGCAGCTCCGACGTACACTCATCCTCCGAGCAGTACTTC. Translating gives CASSSDVHSSSEQYF.

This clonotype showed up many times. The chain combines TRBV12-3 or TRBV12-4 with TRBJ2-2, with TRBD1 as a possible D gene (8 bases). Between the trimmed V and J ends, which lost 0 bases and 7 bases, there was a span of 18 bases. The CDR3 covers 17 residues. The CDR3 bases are TGTGCCAGCAGTTTAGCCGGGGGGACAGGATTTGTCGGGGAGCTGTTTTTT. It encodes CASSLAGGTGFVGELFF.

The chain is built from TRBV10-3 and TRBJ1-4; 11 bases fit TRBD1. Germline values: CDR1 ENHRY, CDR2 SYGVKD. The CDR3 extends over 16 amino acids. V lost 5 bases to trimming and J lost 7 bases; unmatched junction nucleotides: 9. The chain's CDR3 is CAISTGQGAPGEKLFF. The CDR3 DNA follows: TGTGCCATCAGTACTGGACAGGGGGCGCCCGGTGAAAAACTGTTTTTT.

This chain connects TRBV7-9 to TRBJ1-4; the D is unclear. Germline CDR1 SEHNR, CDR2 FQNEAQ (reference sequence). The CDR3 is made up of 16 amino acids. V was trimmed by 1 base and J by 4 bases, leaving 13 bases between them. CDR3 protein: CASSLGLAGLNEKLFF. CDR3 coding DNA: TGTGCCAGCAGCTTAGGCCTGGCAGGTCTTAATGAAAAACTGTTTTTT.

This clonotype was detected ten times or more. The DNA for the CDR3 is TGTGCCAGCAGCTCTTTCATCGTGTATCAGCCCCAGCATTTT. Residues: CASSSFIVYQPQHF. The chain uses TRBV21-1 and TRBJ1-5. TRBV21-1 constitutes a pseudogene. This CDR3 is built from 14 residues.

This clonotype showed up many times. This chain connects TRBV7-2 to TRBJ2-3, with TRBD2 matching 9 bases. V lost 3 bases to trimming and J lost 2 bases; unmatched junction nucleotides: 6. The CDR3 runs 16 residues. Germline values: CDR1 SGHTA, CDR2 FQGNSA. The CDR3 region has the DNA TGTGCCAGCAGCTTCATAGGCGGGGGGGCCACAGATACGCAGTATTTT. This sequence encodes CASSFIGGGATDTQYF.

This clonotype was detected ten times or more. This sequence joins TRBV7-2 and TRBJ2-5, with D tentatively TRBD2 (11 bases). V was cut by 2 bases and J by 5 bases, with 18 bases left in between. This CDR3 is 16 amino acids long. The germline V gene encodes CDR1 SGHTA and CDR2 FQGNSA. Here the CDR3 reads CASSLLAGGQGETQYF. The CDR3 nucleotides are TGTGCCAGCAGCTTACTAGCGGGGGGACAGGGGGAGACCCAGTACTTC. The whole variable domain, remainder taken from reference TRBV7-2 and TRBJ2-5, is GAGVSQSPSNKVTEKGKDVELRCDPISGHTALYWYRQSLGQGLEFLIYFQGNSAPDKSGLPSDRFSAERTGGSVSTLTIQRTQQEDSAVYLCASSLLAGGQGETQYFGPGTRLLVL.